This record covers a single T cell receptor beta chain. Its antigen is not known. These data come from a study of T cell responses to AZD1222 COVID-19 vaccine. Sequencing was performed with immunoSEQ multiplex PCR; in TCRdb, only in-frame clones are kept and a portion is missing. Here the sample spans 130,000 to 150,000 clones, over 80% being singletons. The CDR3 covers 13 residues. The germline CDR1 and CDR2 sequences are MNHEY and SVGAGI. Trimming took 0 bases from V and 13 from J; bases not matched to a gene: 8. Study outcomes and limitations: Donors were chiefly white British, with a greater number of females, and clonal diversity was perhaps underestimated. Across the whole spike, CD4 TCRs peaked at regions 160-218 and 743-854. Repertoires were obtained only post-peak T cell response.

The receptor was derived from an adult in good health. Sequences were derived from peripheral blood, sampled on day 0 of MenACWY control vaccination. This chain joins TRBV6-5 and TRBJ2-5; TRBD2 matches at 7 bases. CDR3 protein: CASSYSNTGLRYF. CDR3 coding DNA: TGTGCCAGCAGTTACTCCAACACGGGACTACGGTACTTC.